This T cell receptor (beta chain) originates from a study of OX40 agonist ivuxolimab in advanced cancers. Background on the study: Given to patients was ivuxolimab, an agonistic anti-OX40 (CD134) antibody. Treatment received earlier with anti-PD-1, anti-PD-L1 or anti-CTLA-4 agents was allowed, and over 30% had some.

Regarding the study as a whole: CD4+ and CD8+ T cells in blood underwent clonal expansion by week 6 at 0.1 to 3.0 mg/kg.

As to this clone: As yet, its antigen is unknown.

The V end lost 6 bases, the J end lost 3 bases, and 9 bases lay between the germline ends. The germline gives CDR1 MGHRA, CDR2 YSYEKL. The CDR3 has 13 residues. Repertoires were generated with immunoSEQ multiplex PCR, while TCRdb's copy carries only in-frame clones and drops some. The repertoire holds around 80,000 clones, roughly 91% seen once, with around 0.31% in the top ten. Samples of blood were obtained at baseline, on cycle 4 day 1, and on cycle 7 day 1. The receptor's source is an adult with an advanced solid tumor such as melanoma, head and neck, liver or kidney cancer. The chain combines TRBV4-1 with TRBJ2-1; D is unclear. The source was CD4+ or CD8+ T cells sorted from blood, collected in a trial of the OX40 agonist ivuxolimab. Written as DNA, the CDR3 is TGCGCCAGCAGGCTGGGTGGCTACAATGAGCAGTTCTTC. The encoded protein is CASRLGGYNEQFF.